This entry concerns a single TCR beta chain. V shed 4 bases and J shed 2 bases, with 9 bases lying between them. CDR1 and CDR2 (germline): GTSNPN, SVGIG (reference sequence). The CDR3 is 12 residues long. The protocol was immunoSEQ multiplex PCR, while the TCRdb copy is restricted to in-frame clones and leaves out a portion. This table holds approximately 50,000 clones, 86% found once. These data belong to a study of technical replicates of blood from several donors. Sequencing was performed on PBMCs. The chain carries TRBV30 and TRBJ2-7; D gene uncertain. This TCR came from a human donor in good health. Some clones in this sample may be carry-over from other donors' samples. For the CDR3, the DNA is TGTGCCTGGAACATTGGTACCTACGAGCAGTACTTC. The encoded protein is CAWNIGTYEQYF.